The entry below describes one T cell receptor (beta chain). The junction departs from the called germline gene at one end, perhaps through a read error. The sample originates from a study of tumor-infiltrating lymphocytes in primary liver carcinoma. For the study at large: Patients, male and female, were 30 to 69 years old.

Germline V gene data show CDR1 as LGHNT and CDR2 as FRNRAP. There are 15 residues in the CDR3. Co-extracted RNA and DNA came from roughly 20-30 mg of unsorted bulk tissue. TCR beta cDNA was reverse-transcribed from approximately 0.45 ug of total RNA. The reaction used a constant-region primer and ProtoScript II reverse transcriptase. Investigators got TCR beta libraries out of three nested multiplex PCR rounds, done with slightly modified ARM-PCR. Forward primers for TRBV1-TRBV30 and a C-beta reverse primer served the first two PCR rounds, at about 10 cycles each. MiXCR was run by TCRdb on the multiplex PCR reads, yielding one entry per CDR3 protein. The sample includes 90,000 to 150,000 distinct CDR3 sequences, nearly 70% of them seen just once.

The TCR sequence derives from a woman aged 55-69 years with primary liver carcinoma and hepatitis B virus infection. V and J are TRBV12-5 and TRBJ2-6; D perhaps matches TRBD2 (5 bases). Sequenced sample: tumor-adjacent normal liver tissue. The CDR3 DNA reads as TGTGCTAGTGGGGGTCGGGGTTCTGCGGCCAACGTCCTGACTTTC. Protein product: CASGGRGSAANVLTF.